This T cell receptor beta chain emerged from a study of post-analysis software for immune sequencing data. Study-wide findings and caveats: Relative to controls, patients had 5 or 6 TRBV segments at higher frequency, with TRBV5-6, TRBV5-1 and TRBV20-1 among these.

Remarks on this clonotype: Its antigen is currently unknown.

The CDR3 has 12 amino acids. Germline V gene lookup returns CDR1 SGDLS and CDR2 YYNGEE. The V segment lost 0 bases and the J segment 10 bases; nucleotides outside the gene matches: 1. Researchers reported that TCR beta cDNA libraries carried unique molecular identifiers. MiXCR, run by TCRdb on the PCR reads, gives a single entry per CDR3 protein. The sample lists about 540,000 distinct CDR3 sequences; around a third were seen once. This clonotype originated in a girl aged 2-17 years with multiple sclerosis. The chain recombines TRBV9 with TRBJ2-1, with 7 bases fitting TRBD1. The sample was blood. The CDR3 DNA is TGTGCCAGCAGCGTAGAGGGGGCGGAGCAGTTCTTC. Its protein product is CASSVEGAEQFF.